The entry below describes one T cell receptor (beta chain). Its specificity is not known. V was clipped by 4 bases and J by 5 bases, with 18 bases between them. CDR1 and CDR2 (germline): SGHRS, YFSETQ. The CDR3 covers 15 residues. Primers for the PCR totalled 60 Vbeta and 13 Jbeta. Here immunoSEQ multiplex PCR was the method, and the copy in TCRdb shows in-frame clones only, minus some. The sample has 90,000 to 100,000 clones, around 81% seen once. This sample is part of a study of cytomegalovirus exposure and HLA in healthy donors. Study-wide results and caveats: It was in a later analysis that TCR association rates were seen to vary by HLA locus, highest for DRB1 and lowest for HLA-C. Previous analysis showed most TCR beta V segments were productive about 87% or about 30% of the time. It was taken for granted in presence/absence analyses that sequencing depth across donors was roughly uniform.

These donors, healthy bone marrow donors, were studied. The chain combines TRBV5-1 with TRBJ2-5; D may be TRBD1 (6 bases). Sequencing input: PBMCs. The clonotype originates from a man aged 18 to 30 in good health and CMV-seronegative. The CDR3: CASSIWVGGMETQYF. The CDR3 DNA reads as TGCGCCAGCAGCATCTGGGTAGGGGGAATGGAGACCCAGTACTTC.